A selection of T cell receptor beta chains follows, all from one sample in a study of CD8 T cells in Susac syndrome. MiXCR, run by TCRdb on the immunoSEQ multiplex PCR reads, gives a single entry per CDR3 protein. This sample has 150,000 to 200,000 distinct CDR3 sequences, with 95% found just once. Input material: CD8+ T cells from PBMCs. The receptors derive from a human donor with multiple sclerosis. Both conserved end residues are part of each CDR3. A D gene is named only where the DNA matches it firmly. Some rows have no size entry. The others give once, few or many, or a class for an expanded clone.

d_call	v_call	clone_size	j_call	cdr3_aa	cdr3_nt
TRBD1	TRBV20-1	NA	TRBJ2-1	CSARDLQGVTYNEQFF	TGCAGTGCTAGAGATCTACAGGGGGTAACCTACAATGAGCAGTTCTTC
NA	TRBV29-1	NA	TRBJ2-2	CSAYTFRGTGELFF	TGCAGCGCCTACACCTTCAGGGGCACCGGGGAGCTGTTTTTT
TRBD2	TRBV6-1	once	TRBJ2-1	CASRLPSGRSYNEQFF	TGTGCCAGCAGGCTCCCGAGCGGGAGGTCCTACAATGAGCAGTTCTTC
TRBD1	TRBV5-6	NA	TRBJ2-5	CASSFGQGPRETQYF	TGTGCCAGCAGCTTTGGACAGGGCCCCCGGGAGACCCAGTACTTC
TRBD2	TRBV3-1	NA	TRBJ2-3	CASSQALGEGGRSDTQYF	TGTGCCAGCAGCCAAGCCCTGGGAGAAGGCGGGAGATCAGATACGCAGTATTTT
TRBD2	TRBV11-2	once	TRBJ2-2	CASSFPGGGRRSGELFF	TGTGCCAGCAGCTTCCCGGGCGGCGGGAGAAGGTCCGGGGAGCTGTTTTTT
TRBD1	TRBV2	NA	TRBJ1-1	CASSEVVGTAEAFF	TGTGCCAGCAGTGAAGTTGTCGGGACAGCAGAAGCTTTCTTT
NA	TRBV20-1	NA	TRBJ2-3	CSARDRGFVSRTDTQYF	TGCAGTGCTAGAGATAGGGGCTTCGTATCTCGCACAGATACGCAGTATTTT
NA	TRBV4-1	NA	TRBJ2-7	CASSQDRLGPPQYF	TGCGCCAGCAGCCAAGACCGTTTGGGGCCGCCGCAGTACTTC
TRBD2	TRBV29-1	NA	TRBJ2-3	CSVVAGETDTQYF	TGCAGCGTTGTAGCGGGTGAGACAGATACGCAGTATTTT
NA	TRBV29-1	NA	TRBJ2-1	CSVEGKLVSENEQFF	TGCAGCGTTGAAGGCAAGTTAGTTTCTGAGAATGAGCAGTTCTTC
TRBD1	TRBV5-6	NA	TRBJ2-5	CASSTGDKQTQYF	TGTGCCAGCAGCACAGGGGACAAGCAGACCCAGTACTTC
NA	TRBV9	NA	TRBJ1-2	CASSGSGINYGYTF	TGTGCCAGCAGCGGATCAGGAATTAACTATGGCTACACCTTC
TRBD2	TRBV27	NA	TRBJ2-7	CASSWSFTGGEQYF	TGTGCCAGCAGTTGGAGCTTCACGGGGGGCGAGCAGTACTTC
TRBD2	TRBV15	NA	TRBJ2-1	CATSSILGTSSYNEQFF	TGTGCCACCAGCAGTATCCTCGGGACTAGCTCATACAATGAGCAGTTCTTC
NA	TRBV5-1	NA	TRBJ2-7	CASSSGESYEQYF	TGCGCCAGCAGCTCCGGGGAGTCCTACGAGCAGTACTTC
TRBD2	TRBV3-1	NA	TRBJ2-1	CASSPTASTSGVRFEQFF	TGTGCCAGCAGCCCAACCGCCTCTACTAGCGGGGTTAGGTTTGAGCAGTTCTTC